This TCR beta chain derives from a study of long-term antiretroviral therapy in people with HIV. Samples were assayed with immunoSEQ v3.0 at survey level. TCRdb keeps only in-frame clones here, not all; method: immunoSEQ multiplex PCR. This sample has approximately 20,000 clones, with approximately 84% found just once. CDR1 SEHNR and CDR2 FQNEAQ come from the germline V gene (reference sequence). This CDR3 has 16 amino acids. Trimming took 5 bases from V and 4 from J, leaving 18 bases between them. The rearrangement links TRBV7-9 to TRBJ2-1; D assignment may be TRBD1 or TRBD2 (6 bases each). Sequencing was performed on unsorted PBMCs, taken 0.9 years after starting antiretroviral therapy. The source of this sequence is a young man with HIV. CDR3 amino acids: CASSPRGTNFYNEQFF. In DNA form, the CDR3 reads TGTGCCAGCAGCCCACGCGGGACAAATTTTTACAATGAGCAGTTCTTC.